This T cell receptor (beta chain) was captured by sequencing in a study of Ad26.COV2.S vaccination and SARS-CoV-2 variants. Study-wide results and limits: Vaccinated and placebo-treated recipients had similar non-spike TCR breadth. Participants in the vaccine arm had higher spike-specific TCR breadth; placebo recipients had lower. It is possible that the TCR breadth and depth analyses underestimated the total T cell responses.

Concerning this clone: The antigen is undetermined.

Between the trimmed V and J ends, which lost 4 bases and 0 bases, there was a span of 18 bases. The CDR3 contains 17 residues. Looked up from germline, CDR1 is SGHDN and CDR2 is FVKESK. The method was immunoSEQ multiplex PCR; TCRdb's version includes in-frame clones alone and lacks a portion of them. The data show fewer than 150,000 clones, 80% to 90% seen once. The chain uses TRBV14 and TRBJ1-2, with D hard to call. The specimen was peripheral blood, collected after recovery from COVID-19. This TCR came from a human donor who had recovered from COVID-19. The CDR3 here is CASSPRIPETPNYGYTF. In DNA, the CDR3 is TGTGCCAGCAGCCCCAGGATCCCGGAGACCCCTAACTATGGCTACACCTTC.